This TCR beta chain was identified in a study of blood T cell repertoires in COVID-19. Study as a whole: Italy, Spain and the United States were the sources of the convalescent and acute COVID-19 samples.

This clone was observed once. Authors' analysis steps: It was from reference gene primer amplification that nucleated cell counts were estimated. Produced via immunoSEQ multiplex PCR; TCRdb's table is partial and in-frame only. The DNA gave D and trimming, while V, J and clone size come from that table. The table shows under 250,000 clones, with about 85% occurring only once. CDR1 is SGHVS, CDR2 FQNEAQ, per germline. The V segment lost 4 bases and the J segment 4 bases; nucleotides outside the gene matches: 13. The CDR3 contains 17 residues. Specimen: peripheral blood. The source is a woman older than 75 with acute or convalescent COVID-19. V usage is TRBV7-8 and J usage is TRBJ2-1; 7 bases fit TRBD2. CDR3 amino acids: CASSSDRGGSGYNEQFF. In nucleotides, the CDR3 is TGTGCCAGCAGCTCCGATCGGGGCGGGAGTGGATACAATGAGCAGTTCTTC. The whole variable domain, remainder taken from reference TRBV7-8 and TRBJ2-1, is GAGVSQSPRYKVAKRGQDVALRCDPISGHVSLFWYQQALGQGPEFLTYFQNEAQLDKSGLPSDRFFAERPEGSVSTLKIQRTQQEDSAVYLCASSSDRGGSGYNEQFFGPGTRLTVL.